This passage covers 3 T cell receptor beta chains from one sample sequenced in a study of T-cell memory formation after mild COVID-19. TCRdb processed the 5' RACE reads anew with MiXCR; each CDR3 protein has one entry. Of around 140,000 distinct CDR3 sequences in the sample, 5.5% to 7% were seen once. Material: PBMCs or a T cell subset sorted from them (not recorded which). Source of these receptors: an adult woman who had mild COVID-19 (a few samples of this study predate the infection). Cell type and time point are not known.

The sample holds many counts of this clonotype. The chain couples TRBV5-1 to TRBJ1-1, with D unclear. The V and J ends lost 0 bases and 1 base respectively, with 4 bases between them. This CDR3 has 13 residues. Per the germline V gene, CDR1 is SGHRS and CDR2 is YFSETQ. The CDR3 is CASSLAQNTEAFF. The CDR3, as DNA: TGCGCCAGCAGCTTGGCACAGAACACTGAAGCTTTCTTT.

V and J are TRBV5-1 and TRBJ2-5; TRBD1 might be the D (7 bases). The CDR3 covers 14 residues. Germline CDR1 reads SGHRS; CDR2 reads YFSETQ. V was cut by 4 bases and J by 1 base, with 11 bases left in between. The DNA for the CDR3 is TGCGCCAGCAGCCCGGGGGACAGCCAAGAGACCCAGTACTTC. This codes for CASSPGDSQETQYF.

This clonotype was detected only a few times. The chain is built from TRBV18 and TRBJ2-2; unclear D gene. Germline assignment: CDR1 KGHSH and CDR2 LQKENI. This CDR3 comprises 16 residues. V was clipped by 3 bases and J by 4 bases, with 15 bases between them. CDR3 nucleotides: TGTGCCAGCTCACCCTCGACACCTAAATCCACCGGGGAGCTGTTTTTT. Protein product: CASSPSTPKSTGELFF.